Below are 29 T cell receptor beta chains sequenced from a single sample in a study of blood T cell repertoires in COVID-19. Clones were read by immunoSEQ multiplex PCR, and TCRdb kept only the in-frame ones, dropping some. The repertoire holds 150,000 to 200,000 clones, with roughly 90% as singletons. The specimen was peripheral blood. The receptors were sampled from a man aged 30 to 45 with COVID-19, enrolled during active disease.

This clone has just one count. The V call is TRBV28, the J call TRBJ2-1, with 8 bases identical to TRBD1. Trimming cost V 7 bases and J 7 bases; bases outside gene matches: 12. This CDR3 contains 15 residues. Germline loops: CDR1 MDHEN, CDR2 SYDVKM. The CDR3 coding sequence is TGTGCCAGCACCATTCCACGGACAGGGATTAATGAGCAGTTCTTC. It codes for CASTIPRTGINEQFF.

The rearrangement links TRBV7-2 to TRBJ1-1, with D perhaps matching TRBD1 (6 bases). The CDR3 is 14 residues long. The germline V gene encodes CDR1 SGHTA and CDR2 FQGNSA. V dropped 4 bases and J dropped 7 bases, with 16 bases sitting between them. CDR3 sequence (DNA): TGTGCCAGCAGCTCGCCTAGGACAGCGAATGAAGCTTTCTTT. As protein: CASSSPRTANEAFF.

The chain carries TRBV30 and TRBJ1-6, with D unresolved. In germline, CDR1 is GTSNPN, CDR2 SVGIG (reference sequence). The CDR3 extends over 17 amino acids. The V gene lost 0 bases and the J gene lost 8 bases, with 20 bases spanning the gap. The CDR3 DNA sequence: TGTGCCTGGAGTGTAATGATTGTCTTCCGGGGAGATTCACCCCTCCACTTT. Its protein product is CAWSVMIVFRGDSPLHF.

This chain connects TRBV4-3 to TRBJ2-7, with 8 nucleotides matching TRBD2. The CDR3 totals 15 residues. With 1 base clipped from V and 4 bases from J, the junction kept 6 bases outside the gene matches. CDR1 LGHNA and CDR2 YSLEER come from the germline V gene. CDR3 in amino acids: CASSQGAGGVYEQYF. Written as DNA, the CDR3 is TGCGCCAGCAGCCAAGGGGCGGGAGGTGTGTACGAGCAGTACTTC.

The chain uses TRBV6-6 and TRBJ1-6, with 10 bases that match TRBD1. V trimming: 4 bases; J trimming: 8 bases; junction bases outside the gene matches: 8. The germline CDR1 and CDR2 sequences are MNHNY and SVGAGI (reference sequence). The CDR3 sequence is 16 residues long. As DNA, the CDR3 is TGTGCCAGCAGTTCGCGACAGGGGGCCTTGGATTCACCCCTCCACTTT. This gives the protein CASSSRQGALDSPLHF.

J is TRBJ1-3 and V is TRBV6-2 or TRBV6-3; a weak D match, TRBD1 (6 bases). Germline loops: CDR1 MNHEY, CDR2 SVGEGT. Trimming left V 5 bases short and J 4 bases short, with 12 bases between. CDR3 size: 14 residues. Written as DNA, the CDR3 is TGTGCCAGCAGTACCCCGGGACAAGGAAACACCATATATTTT. Protein: CASSTPGQGNTIYF.

V and J are TRBV20-1 and TRBJ2-5; D is unclear. V lost 5 bases, J lost 5 bases, and 9 bases lay in between. The CDR3 has 11 residues. Per germline, CDR1 DFQATT and CDR2 SNEGSKA (reference sequence). CDR3: CSALPSETQYF. Written as DNA, the CDR3 is TGCAGTGCTCTTCCAAGCGAGACCCAGTACTTC.

The CDR3 reads CATSGGLGANEKLFF. As DNA, the CDR3 is TGTGCCACCAGCGGGGGGTTGGGGGCTAATGAAAAACTGTTTTTT. This sequence joins TRBV15 and TRBJ1-4; D perhaps matches TRBD1 (5 bases). Germline V gene sequence: CDR1 LNHNV, CDR2 YYDKDF (reference sequence). V was cut by 5 bases and J by 3 bases, with 13 bases left in between. This CDR3 comprises 15 residues.

The chain uses TRBV5-1 and TRBJ2-7; 15 nucleotides align to TRBD2. The CDR3 runs to 17 residues. The germline CDR1 and CDR2 sequences are SGHRS and YFSETQ. V lost 4 bases, J lost 6 bases, and 11 bases stayed unmatched. The CDR3 is CASSPRRTSGGVSEQYF. The CDR3 DNA reads TGCGCCAGCAGCCCCCGGCGGACTAGCGGGGGGGTCAGCGAGCAGTACTTC.

The V call is TRBV28, the J call TRBJ1-5; D is possibly TRBD1 (6 bases). Trimming cost V 2 bases and J 5 bases, with 10 bases left between them. Germline V CDR1 and CDR2: MDHEN, SYDVKM. The CDR3 consists of 14 residues. The CDR3 DNA sequence: TGTGCCAGCAGTTTAGGGGGCGATTATCAGCCCCAGCATTTT. Translating gives CASSLGGDYQPQHF. Complete variable domain (other parts from reference TRBV28 and TRBJ1-5): DVKVTQSSRYLVKRTGEKVFLECVQDMDHENMFWYRQDPGLGLRLIYFSYDVKMKEKGDIPEGYSVSREKKERFSLILESASTNQTSMYLCASSLGGDYQPQHFGDGTRLSIL.

The genes are TRBV11-2 and TRBJ2-7; possible D gene TRBD1, 5 bases. The CDR3 covers 14 residues. Trimming cost V 5 bases and J 4 bases, with 15 bases left between them. Germline V gives CDR1 SGHAT, CDR2 FQNNGV. CDR3 amino acids: CASSLMQGGYEQYF. Written as DNA, the CDR3 is TGTGCCAGCAGCCTTATGCAGGGTGGGTACGAGCAGTACTTC. The variable domain in full, with the rest retrieved from reference TRBV11-2 and TRBJ2-7, is EAGVAQSPRYKIIEKRQSVAFWCNPISGHATLYWYQQILGQGPKLLIQFQNNGVVDDSQLPKDRFSAERLKGVDSTLKIQPAKLEDSAVYLCASSLMQGGYEQYFGPGTRLTVT.

The chain employs TRBV7-2 and TRBJ2-3; 9 nucleotides align to TRBD2. V lost 2 bases to trimming and J lost 10 bases; unmatched junction nucleotides: 10. The CDR3 runs 15 residues. Looked up from germline, CDR1 is SGHTA and CDR2 is FQGNSA. The CDR3 protein is CASSLMGTSPPAQYF. CDR3 DNA sequence: TGTGCCAGCAGCTTAATGGGGACTAGCCCCCCCGCGCAGTATTTT.

The chain carries TRBV19 and TRBJ1-2; D gene uncertain. The CDR3 is 14 residues long. V was clipped by 10 bases and J by 2 bases, with 17 bases between them. CDR1 and CDR2 from the germline V gene are LNHDA and SQIVND (reference sequence). Here the CDR3 reads CATREEAFNYGYTF. CDR3 DNA: TGTGCCACCAGAGAGGAGGCATTCAACTATGGCTACACCTTC.

The chain links TRBV10-3 to TRBJ2-7; TRBD1 matches 7 bases. V trimming: 9 bases; J trimming: 2 bases; junction bases outside the gene matches: 10. The CDR3 extends over 14 amino acids. Germline loops: CDR1 ENHRY, CDR2 SYGVKD. The CDR3 loop is CAINPGQDTYEQYF. The DNA for the CDR3 is TGTGCCATTAACCCCGGACAGGATACCTACGAGCAGTACTTC.

By frequency in the sample, this clone is medium-sized. This rearrangement joins TRBV28 to TRBJ2-7; D gene uncertain. Between the trimmed V and J ends, which lost 2 bases and 2 bases, there was a span of 13 bases. Germline lookup yields CDR1 MDHEN and CDR2 SYDVKM. The CDR3 has 15 amino acids. The CDR3 region has the DNA TGTGCCAGCAGTTTAGAAGCAGGTTCCCCCTACGAGCAGTACTTC. Protein sequence: CASSLEAGSPYEQYF.

The chain carries TRBV29-1 and TRBJ1-3; tentatively, D is TRBD1 (5 bases). The CDR3 runs to 16 residues. V was shortened by 0 bases and J by 0 bases, with 12 bases between the two germline ends. Per germline, CDR1 SQVTM and CDR2 ANQGSEA. The CDR3 spells CSVEEKGVDSGNTIYF. The CDR3 DNA reads as TGCAGCGTTGAAGAGAAAGGGGTTGACTCTGGAAACACCATATATTTT.

The chain has TRBV4-1 and TRBJ2-3, with D possibly matching TRBD1 (6 bases). The CDR3 extends over 16 amino acids. Germline CDR1 is MGHRA and CDR2 is YSYEKL. V dropped 0 bases and J dropped 3 bases, with 13 bases sitting between them. CDR3 protein: CASSQDRGLGTDTQYF. In DNA, the CDR3 is TGCGCCAGCAGCCAAGACAGGGGCCTGGGTACAGATACGCAGTATTTT.

The chain employs TRBV9 and TRBJ2-7; a possible D gene is TRBD2 (6 bases). This CDR3 has 14 amino acids. Trimming took off 4 bases at V and 0 bases at J, with 11 bases between the two ends. The germline gives CDR1 SGDLS, CDR2 YYNGEE. The CDR3 coding sequence is TGTGCCAGCAGCCCCGGGGGTAGCTCCTACGAGCAGTACTTC. As protein: CASSPGGSSYEQYF.

This chain connects TRBV5-1 to TRBJ1-2, with 7 bases fitting TRBD1. This CDR3 spans 14 amino acids. The J segment lost 6 bases and the V segment lost 5 bases, leaving 10 bases of the junction unmatched. Germline CDR1 reads SGHRS; CDR2 reads YFSETQ. Here the CDR3 DNA reads TGCGCCAGCAGATTCCAGGGGGTAAGCGATGGCTACACCTTC. Translated: CASRFQGVSDGYTF.

CDR3 amino acids: CASSSADTQYF. CDR3 sequence (DNA): TGTGCCAGCAGCTCGGCAGATACGCAGTATTTT. The genes are TRBV7-9 and TRBJ2-3, with D unresolved. Germline CDR1 reads SEHNR; CDR2 reads FQNEAQ (reference sequence). This CDR3 region has 11 residues. The V and J ends lost 4 bases and 4 bases respectively, with 3 bases between them.

This chain uses TRBV7-8 with TRBJ1-2; 7 nucleotides line up with TRBD1. The CDR3 length is 13 residues. V gave up 4 bases and J gave up 8 bases; unmatched junction bases: 7. Germline V gene data show CDR1 as SGHVS and CDR2 as FQNEAQ. The CDR3 nucleotides read TGTGCCAGCAGCTCCGAGGGGGCTCAAGGCTACACCTTC. It encodes CASSSEGAQGYTF.

The rearrangement joins TRBV6-1 to TRBJ2-6; perhaps TRBD2 as D (5 bases). The V end lost 3 bases, the J end lost 0 bases, and 9 bases lay between the germline ends. The CDR3 totals 16 residues. The germline V gene encodes CDR1 MNHNS and CDR2 SASEGT. CDR3 amino acids: CASSDRGSSGANVLTF. DNA of the CDR3: TGTGCCAGCAGTGACAGAGGGTCCTCTGGGGCCAACGTCCTGACTTTC.

The chain links TRBV7-2 to TRBJ2-5; TRBD1 matches at 8 bases. Germline CDR1 SGHTA, CDR2 FQGNSA. The CDR3 sequence is 17 residues long. V dropped 4 bases and J dropped 2; count of bases not matched to a gene: 12. The chain's CDR3 is CASSSNYRDRRQETQYF. In DNA, the CDR3 is TGTGCCAGCAGCTCAAACTACCGGGACAGGCGTCAAGAGACCCAGTACTTC.

This chain connects TRBV25-1 to TRBJ1-4; a possible D gene is TRBD1 (6 bases). The length of the CDR3 is 14 residues. The germline gives CDR1 MGHDK, CDR2 SYGVNS. V lost 6 bases to trimming and J lost 4 bases, with 12 bases between them. The CDR3 loop is CASRKKGGNEKLFF. DNA of the CDR3: TGTGCCAGCAGGAAGAAAGGGGGTAATGAAAAACTGTTTTTT.

The J gene is TRBJ1-2, the V gene TRBV4-2, with no clear D. The germline V gene has CDR1 LGHNA and CDR2 YNFKEQ. There are 15 residues in the CDR3. Between the trimmed V and J ends, which lost 1 base and 3 bases, there was a span of 12 bases. The chain's CDR3 is CASSQVDRRDYGYTF. CDR3 nucleotide sequence: TGTGCCAGCAGCCAAGTGGATCGGAGGGACTATGGCTACACCTTC.

The CDR3 coding sequence is TGTGCCAGCAGCTTAGATTTTCTAGCGGGGTACAATGAGCAGTTCTTC. Amino acids: CASSLDFLAGYNEQFF. The V gene is TRBV11-2, the J gene TRBJ2-1, with 9 bases that match TRBD2. Germline V gene sequence: CDR1 SGHAT, CDR2 FQNNGV. CDR3 length: 16 residues. Trimming cost V 0 bases and J 4 bases; bases outside gene matches: 4.

This chain uses TRBV9 with TRBJ2-1, with TRBD2 matching 10 bases. Germline V lookup: CDR1 SGDLS, CDR2 YYNGEE. The CDR3 sequence is 16 residues long. Trimming at V came to 5 bases and at J to 5 bases, leaving 10 bases not matched to a gene. CDR3 sequence reads: CASSEMGLAQDNEQFF. The DNA for the CDR3 is TGTGCCAGCAGTGAGATGGGACTAGCGCAGGACAATGAGCAGTTCTTC.

Remarks on this clone: At one end the junction does not follow the germline gene, possibly because of a read error. V and J are TRBV6-5 and TRBJ1-1; maybe TRBD1 (5 bases). The CDR3 has 13 amino acids. The germline CDR1 and CDR2 sequences are MNHEY and SVGAGI. CDR3 region: CASSQTTLAGRIF. The CDR3 region has the DNA TGTGCCAGCAGCCAAACGACGTTGGCGGGACGTATCTTT.

The V and J genes are TRBV7-6 and TRBJ2-1, with 7 bases lining up with TRBD1. CDR3 length: 15 residues. The junction had 12 bases not matched to a gene; V was cut back by 7 bases and J by 6 bases. Per the germline V gene, CDR1 is SGHVS and CDR2 is FNYEAQ. Written as DNA, the CDR3 is TGTGCCAGCACTCCCGACAGGGCGGCCGGCAATGAGCAGTTCTTC. It yields the protein CASTPDRAAGNEQFF.